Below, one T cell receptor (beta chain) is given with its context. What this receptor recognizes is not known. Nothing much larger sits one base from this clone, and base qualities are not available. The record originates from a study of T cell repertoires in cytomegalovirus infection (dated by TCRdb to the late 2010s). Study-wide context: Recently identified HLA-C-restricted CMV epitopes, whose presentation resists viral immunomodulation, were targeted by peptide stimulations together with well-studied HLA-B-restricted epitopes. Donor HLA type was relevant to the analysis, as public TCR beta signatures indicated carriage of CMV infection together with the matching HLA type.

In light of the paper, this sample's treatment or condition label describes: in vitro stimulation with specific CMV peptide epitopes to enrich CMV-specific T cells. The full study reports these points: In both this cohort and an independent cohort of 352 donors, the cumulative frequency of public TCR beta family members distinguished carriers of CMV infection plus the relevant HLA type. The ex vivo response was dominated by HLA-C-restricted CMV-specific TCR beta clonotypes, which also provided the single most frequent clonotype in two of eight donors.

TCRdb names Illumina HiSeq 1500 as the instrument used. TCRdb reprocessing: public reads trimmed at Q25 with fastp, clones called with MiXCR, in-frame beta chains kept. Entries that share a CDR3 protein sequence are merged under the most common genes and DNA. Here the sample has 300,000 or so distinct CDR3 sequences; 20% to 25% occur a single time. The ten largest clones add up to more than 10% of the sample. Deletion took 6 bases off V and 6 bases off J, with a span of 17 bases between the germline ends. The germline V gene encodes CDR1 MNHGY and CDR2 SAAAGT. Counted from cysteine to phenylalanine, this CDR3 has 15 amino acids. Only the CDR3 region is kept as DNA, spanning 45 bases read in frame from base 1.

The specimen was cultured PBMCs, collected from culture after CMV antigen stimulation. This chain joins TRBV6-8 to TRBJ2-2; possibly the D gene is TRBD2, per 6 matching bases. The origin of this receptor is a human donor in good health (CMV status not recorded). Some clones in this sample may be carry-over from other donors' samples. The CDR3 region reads CASSPTGRLAGELFF. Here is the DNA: TGTGCCAGCAGCCCAACCGGGAGATTGGCCGGGGAGCTGTTTTTT.